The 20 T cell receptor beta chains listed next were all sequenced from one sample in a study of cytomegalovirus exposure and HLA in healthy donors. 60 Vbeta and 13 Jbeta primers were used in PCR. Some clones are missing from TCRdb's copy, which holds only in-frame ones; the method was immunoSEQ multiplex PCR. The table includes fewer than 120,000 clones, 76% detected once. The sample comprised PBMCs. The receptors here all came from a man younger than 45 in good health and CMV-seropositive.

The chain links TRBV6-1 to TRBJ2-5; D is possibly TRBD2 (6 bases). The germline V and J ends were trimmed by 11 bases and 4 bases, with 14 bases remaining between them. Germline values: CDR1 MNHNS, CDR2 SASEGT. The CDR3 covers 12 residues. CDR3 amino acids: CAGREVGETQYF. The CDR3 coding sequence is TGTGCCGGAAGGGAGGTGGGAGAGACCCAGTACTTC.

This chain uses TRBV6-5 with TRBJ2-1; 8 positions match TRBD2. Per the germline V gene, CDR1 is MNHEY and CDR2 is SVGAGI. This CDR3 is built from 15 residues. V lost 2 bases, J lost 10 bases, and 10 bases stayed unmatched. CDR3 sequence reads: CASSYGRGAPGEQFF. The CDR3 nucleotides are TGTGCCAGCAGTTACGGGCGGGGGGCCCCGGGGGAGCAGTTCTTC.

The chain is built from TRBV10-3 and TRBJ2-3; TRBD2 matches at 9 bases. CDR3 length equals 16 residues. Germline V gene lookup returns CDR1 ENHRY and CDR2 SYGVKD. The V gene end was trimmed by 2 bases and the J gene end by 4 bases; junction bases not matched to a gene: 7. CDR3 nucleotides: TGTGCCATCAGTGAGCCAGCGGGGGGCGGGTCAGATACGCAGTATTTT. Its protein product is CAISEPAGGGSDTQYF.

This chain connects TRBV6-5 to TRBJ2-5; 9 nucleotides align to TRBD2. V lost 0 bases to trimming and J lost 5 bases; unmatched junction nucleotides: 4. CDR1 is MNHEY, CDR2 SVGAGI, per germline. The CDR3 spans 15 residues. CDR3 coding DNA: TGTGCCAGCAGTTACTCTGGTCTAGCGGGGGAGACCCAGTACTTC. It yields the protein CASSYSGLAGETQYF.

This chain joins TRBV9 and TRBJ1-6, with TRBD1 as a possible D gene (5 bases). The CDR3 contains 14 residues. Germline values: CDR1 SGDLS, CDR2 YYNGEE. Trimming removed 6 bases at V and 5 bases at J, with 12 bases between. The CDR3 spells CASTPDSNNSPLHF. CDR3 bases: TGTGCCAGCACCCCCGACAGCAATAATTCACCCCTCCACTTT.

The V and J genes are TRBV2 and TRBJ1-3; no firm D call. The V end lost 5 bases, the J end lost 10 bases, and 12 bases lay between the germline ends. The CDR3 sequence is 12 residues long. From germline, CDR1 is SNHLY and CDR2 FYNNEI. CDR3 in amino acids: CASSPFSKTIYF. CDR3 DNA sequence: TGTGCCAGCAGTCCATTTTCTAAGACCATATATTTT.

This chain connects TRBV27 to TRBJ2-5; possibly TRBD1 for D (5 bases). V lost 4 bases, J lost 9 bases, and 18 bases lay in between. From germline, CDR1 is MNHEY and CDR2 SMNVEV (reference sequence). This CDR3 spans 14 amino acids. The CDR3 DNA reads TGTGCCAGCAGTTCCCTGACAGCCAGAGTGGCCCAGTACTTC. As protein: CASSSLTARVAQYF.

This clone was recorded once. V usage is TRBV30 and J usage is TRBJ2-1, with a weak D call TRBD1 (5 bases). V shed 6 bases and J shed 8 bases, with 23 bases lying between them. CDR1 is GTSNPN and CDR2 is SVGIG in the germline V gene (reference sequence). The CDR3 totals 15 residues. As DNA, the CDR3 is TGTGCCTGTCACAGGCCTGACACCAGCCGGGATGAGCAGTTCTTC. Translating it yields CACHRPDTSRDEQFF.

CDR3 nucleotide sequence: TGTGCCAGCAGGACAGGGAACACTGAAGCTTTCTTT. Encoded protein: CASRTGNTEAFF. The chain links TRBV27 to TRBJ1-1; D may be TRBD1 (6 bases). Germline CDR1 reads MNHEY; CDR2 reads SMNVEV (reference sequence). The CDR3 extends over 12 amino acids. Trimming stripped 6 bases from V and 1 base from J, with 6 bases between.

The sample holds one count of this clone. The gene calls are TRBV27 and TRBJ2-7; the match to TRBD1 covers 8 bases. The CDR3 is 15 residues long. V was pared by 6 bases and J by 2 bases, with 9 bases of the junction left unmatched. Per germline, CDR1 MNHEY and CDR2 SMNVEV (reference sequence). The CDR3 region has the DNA TGTGCCAGCAGCCGCCACGGGACAGGAACCTACGAGCAGTACTTC. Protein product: CASSRHGTGTYEQYF.

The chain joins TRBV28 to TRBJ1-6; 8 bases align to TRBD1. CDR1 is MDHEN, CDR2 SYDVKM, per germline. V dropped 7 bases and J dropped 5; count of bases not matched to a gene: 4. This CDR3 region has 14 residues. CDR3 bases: TGTGCCAGCAAGGGGGGACAGGATAATTCACCCCTCCACTTT. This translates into CASKGGQDNSPLHF. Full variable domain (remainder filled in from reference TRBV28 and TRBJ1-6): DVKVTQSSRYLVKRTGEKVFLECVQDMDHENMFWYRQDPGLGLRLIYFSYDVKMKEKGDIPEGYSVSREKKERFSLILESASTNQTSMYLCASKGGQDNSPLHFGNGTRLTVT.

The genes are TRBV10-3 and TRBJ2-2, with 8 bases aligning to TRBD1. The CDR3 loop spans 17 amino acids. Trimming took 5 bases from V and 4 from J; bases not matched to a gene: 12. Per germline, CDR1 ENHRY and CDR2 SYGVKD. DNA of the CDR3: TGTGCCATCAGTCGGAAATTGACAGGGGAAGGCACCGGGGAGCTGTTTTTT. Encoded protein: CAISRKLTGEGTGELFF.

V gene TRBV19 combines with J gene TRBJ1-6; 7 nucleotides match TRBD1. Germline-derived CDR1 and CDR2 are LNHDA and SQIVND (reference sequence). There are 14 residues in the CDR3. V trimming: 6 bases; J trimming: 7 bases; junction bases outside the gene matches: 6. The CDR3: CASSIGTANSPLHF. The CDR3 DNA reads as TGTGCCAGTAGCATCGGGACAGCCAATTCACCCCTCCACTTT.

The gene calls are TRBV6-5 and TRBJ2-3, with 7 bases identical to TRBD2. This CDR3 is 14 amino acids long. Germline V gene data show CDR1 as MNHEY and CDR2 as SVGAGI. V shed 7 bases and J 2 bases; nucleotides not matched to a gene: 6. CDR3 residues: CASKPGLTTDTQYF. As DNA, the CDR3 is TGTGCCAGCAAACCGGGACTAACCACAGATACGCAGTATTTT.

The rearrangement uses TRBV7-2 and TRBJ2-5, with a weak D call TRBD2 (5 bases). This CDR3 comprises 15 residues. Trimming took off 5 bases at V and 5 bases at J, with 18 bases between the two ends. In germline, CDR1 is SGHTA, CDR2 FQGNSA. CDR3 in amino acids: CASSTSVGRRETQYF. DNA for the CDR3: TGTGCCAGCAGCACGAGCGTGGGCCGGAGGGAGACCCAGTACTTC. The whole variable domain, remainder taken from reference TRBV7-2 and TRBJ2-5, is GAGVSQSPSNKVTEKGKDVELRCDPISGHTALYWYRQSLGQGLEFLIYFQGNSAPDKSGLPSDRFSAERTGGSVSTLTIQRTQQEDSAVYLCASSTSVGRRETQYFGPGTRLLVL.

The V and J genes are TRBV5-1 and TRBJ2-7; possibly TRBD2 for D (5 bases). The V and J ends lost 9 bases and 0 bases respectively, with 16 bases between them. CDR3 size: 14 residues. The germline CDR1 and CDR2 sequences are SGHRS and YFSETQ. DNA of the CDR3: TGCGCCACCTATTTGGAGGAGCTCTCCTACGAGCAGTACTTC. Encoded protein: CATYLEELSYEQYF.

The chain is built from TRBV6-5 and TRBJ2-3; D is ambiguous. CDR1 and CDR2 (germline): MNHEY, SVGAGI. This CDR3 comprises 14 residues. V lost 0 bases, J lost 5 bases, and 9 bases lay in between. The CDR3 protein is CASSYSPAGDTQYF. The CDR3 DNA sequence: TGTGCCAGCAGTTACTCGCCCGCCGGAGATACGCAGTATTTT.

This CDR3 is CASKNRSTYNEQFF. As DNA, the CDR3 is TGTGCCAGTAAAAATAGATCAACCTACAATGAGCAGTTCTTC. J is TRBJ2-1 and V is TRBV19, with no clear D. This CDR3 has 14 amino acids. The V end lost 7 bases, the J end lost 2 bases, and 12 bases lay between the germline ends. Germline V gene sequence: CDR1 LNHDA, CDR2 SQIVND (reference sequence).

CDR3 nucleotides: TGTGCCAGCAGCGTAGGCGCGGCCCTCTCCTACGAGCAGTACTTC. Its translation: CASSVGAALSYEQYF. This chain uses TRBV9 with TRBJ2-7; the D is unclear. V dropped 0 bases and J dropped 0 bases, with 10 bases sitting between them. CDR3 length: 15 residues. Germline V gene sequence: CDR1 SGDLS, CDR2 YYNGEE. The variable domain in full, with the rest retrieved from reference TRBV9 and TRBJ2-7, is DSGVTQTPKHLITATGQRVTLRCSPRSGDLSVYWYQQSLDQGLQFLIQYYNGEERAKGNILERFSAQQFPDLHSELNLSSLELGDSALYFCASSVGAALSYEQYFGPGTRLTVT.

As DNA, the CDR3 is TGTGCCACAGCCTGGGACAGGGGGCTCAATGAGCAGTTCTTC. It encodes CATAWDRGLNEQFF. The chain carries TRBV27 and TRBJ2-1; the match to TRBD1 covers 12 bases. The length of the CDR3 is 14 residues. Trimming removed 10 bases from V and 6 bases from J; junction bases left unmatched: 7. Germline CDR1 reads MNHEY; CDR2 reads SMNVEV (reference sequence).